This T cell receptor beta chain came from a study of radiation and T cells in renal cell carcinoma. Broader study findings: Dominant CDR3 motifs were more common in irradiated tumors than controls.

Sequencing used immunoSEQ multiplex PCR; TCRdb keeps in-frame clones, though not all of them. The repertoire consists of some 20,000 clones, with roughly three fifths occurring once and the leading ten covering approximately 30%. This clone was recorded a few times. What it binds is unknown. The CDR3 totals 14 residues. CDR1 is GTSNPN, CDR2 SVGIG, per germline (reference sequence). Trimming left V 5 bases short and J 5 bases short, with 15 bases between. Treatment described: treatment-naive control, cytoreductive nephrectomy. Clear cell pathology was present in this patient's renal cell carcinoma. The sample consisted of tumor tissue, taken from a patient whose treatment was nephrectomy without radiotherapy. The chain links TRBV30 to TRBJ1-4; maybe TRBD1 (5 bases). This sequence originates from a man over 45 with renal cell carcinoma. The CDR3, as DNA: TGTGCCTGGCTTGGGGGGACCCTGAATGAAAAACTGTTTTTT. Protein: CAWLGGTLNEKLFF.